This passage covers 24 T cell receptor beta chains from one sample sequenced in a study of OX40 agonist ivuxolimab in advanced cancers. Profiled with immunoSEQ multiplex PCR; TCRdb holds only in-frame clones, not every one. The sample lists tens of thousands of clones; roughly 86% were seen once. The sample here was CD4+ or CD8+ T cells sorted from blood, taken in a trial of the OX40 agonist ivuxolimab. These receptor sequences come from an adult with an advanced solid tumor such as melanoma, head and neck, liver or kidney cancer.

The chain recombines TRBV2 with TRBJ2-2; tentatively, D is TRBD1 (5 bases). The CDR3 runs to 12 residues. The V gene lost 8 bases and the J gene lost 6 bases, with 10 bases spanning the gap. Germline V gene data show CDR1 as SNHLY and CDR2 as FYNNEI. The CDR3 loop reads CASYQGSGELFF. In DNA form, the CDR3 reads TGTGCCAGCTATCAGGGTTCCGGGGAGCTGTTTTTT.

The chain has TRBV5-4 and TRBJ2-1; 9 nucleotides agree with TRBD2. V lost 2 bases, J lost 2 bases, and 2 bases stayed unmatched. CDR1 is SGHNT and CDR2 is YYREEE in the germline V gene (reference sequence). This CDR3 spans 15 amino acids. The DNA for the CDR3 is TGTGCCAGCAGCTTTGCGGGGGGGACCTACAATGAGCAGTTCTTC. This codes for CASSFAGGTYNEQFF.

The chain combines TRBV11-2 with TRBJ2-7, with 8 positions matching TRBD2. With V trimmed by 5 bases and J by 3 bases, 6 bases remained unmatched. CDR1 and CDR2 (germline): SGHAT, FQNNGV. The CDR3 has 14 residues. The DNA for the CDR3 is TGTGCCAGCAGCCAGACTAGCGAGCTCTACGAGCAGTACTTC. Residues: CASSQTSELYEQYF.

The genes are TRBV28 and TRBJ2-5, with TRBD2 identical over 13 bases. The germline CDR1 and CDR2 sequences are MDHEN and SYDVKM. V was pared by 5 bases and J by 1 base, with 4 bases of the junction left unmatched. The CDR3 length is 16 residues. CDR3 in DNA: TGTGCCAGCAGTAGGGGACTAGCGGGGACCCAAGAGACCCAGTACTTC. This gives the protein CASSRGLAGTQETQYF. The whole variable domain, remainder taken from reference TRBV28 and TRBJ2-5, is DVKVTQSSRYLVKRTGEKVFLECVQDMDHENMFWYRQDPGLGLRLIYFSYDVKMKEKGDIPEGYSVSREKKERFSLILESASTNQTSMYLCASSRGLAGTQETQYFGPGTRLLVL.

J is TRBJ2-7 and V is TRBV5-1; 8 nucleotides align to TRBD2. Trimming cost V 4 bases and J 2 bases; bases outside gene matches: 11. This CDR3 contains 16 residues. The germline V gene has CDR1 SGHRS and CDR2 YFSETQ. The CDR3 is CASSRIGVAGTYEQYF. The CDR3, as DNA: TGCGCCAGCAGCCGTATCGGAGTAGCGGGGACCTACGAGCAGTACTTC.

The rearrangement uses TRBV29-1 and TRBJ2-7; 9 bases fit TRBD1. The CDR3 runs 12 residues. The ends lost 7 bases at V and 7 bases at J; junction bases unmatched: 8. CDR1 and CDR2 from the germline V gene are SQVTM and ANQGSEA. This chain's CDR3 is CSGRQGEWEQYF. CDR3 coding DNA: TGCAGCGGAAGACAGGGGGAATGGGAGCAGTACTTC.

The chain couples TRBV18 to TRBJ2-1; D may be TRBD1 or TRBD2 (7 bases each). This CDR3 is built from 13 residues. The germline gives CDR1 KGHSH, CDR2 LQKENI. V lost 3 bases, J lost 9 bases, and 12 bases lay in between. The CDR3 nucleotides read TGTGCCAGCTCACCGCAGGGGGGGGGTGAGCAGTTCTTC. This translates into CASSPQGGGEQFF.

The chain couples TRBV11-1 to TRBJ2-7; 8 bases match TRBD1. Trimming cost V 2 bases and J 3 bases; bases outside gene matches: 6. Germline loops: CDR1 SGHAT, CDR2 FQDESV (reference sequence). This CDR3 is 15 amino acids long. The CDR3, as DNA: TGTGCCAGCAGCTTAATTGTGACAGGGGACTACGAGCAGTACTTC. Translated, it gives CASSLIVTGDYEQYF.

In this sample, this clone turned up once. The V gene is TRBV30, the J gene TRBJ2-2, with 7 bases that match TRBD1. Germline-derived CDR1 and CDR2 are GTSNPN and SVGIG (reference sequence). Trimming at V came to 2 bases and at J to 6 bases, leaving 9 bases not matched to a gene. The CDR3 sequence is 15 residues long. The CDR3, as DNA: TGTGCCTGGAGTATGGGACAGCTCTCATCCGGGGAGCTGTTTTTT. Translating gives CAWSMGQLSSGELFF.

The chain couples TRBV19 to TRBJ2-1; 9 bases agree with TRBD2. Germline loops: CDR1 LNHDA, CDR2 SQIVND (reference sequence). The length of the CDR3 is 16 residues. V shed 3 bases and J 3 bases; nucleotides not matched to a gene: 6. CDR3 nucleotide sequence: TGTGCCAGTAGTATCTTAGGCGGGGGGGTCTACAATGAGCAGTTCTTC. Translating gives CASSILGGGVYNEQFF. Filled out from reference TRBV19 and TRBJ2-1, the complete variable domain reads DGGITQSPKYLFRKEGQNVTLSCEQNLNHDAMYWYRQDPGQGLRLIYYSQIVNDFQKGDIAEGYSVSREKKESFPLTVTSAQKNPTAFYLCASSILGGGVYNEQFFGPGTRLTVL.

The gene calls are TRBV28 and TRBJ2-7, with TRBD1 matching 12 bases. After removal of 5 bases from V and 7 bases from J, the junction contained 12 bases not matched to a gene. This CDR3 is built from 16 residues. Germline V lookup: CDR1 MDHEN, CDR2 SYDVKM. The CDR3 loop reads CASSPSPGQGAWEQYF. In DNA, the CDR3 is TGTGCCAGCAGTCCTTCTCCGGGACAGGGGGCTTGGGAGCAGTACTTC.

The V gene is TRBV6-6, the J gene TRBJ1-3; no clear D gene. CDR1 is MNHNY and CDR2 is SVGAGI in the germline V gene (reference sequence). This CDR3 has 14 residues. V dropped 2 bases and J dropped 0 bases, with 5 bases sitting between them. This CDR3 reads CASSYDNSGNTIYF. The CDR3 DNA sequence: TGTGCCAGCAGTTACGACAACTCTGGAAACACCATATATTTT.

This chain joins TRBV18 and TRBJ1-2; D is uncertain. The germline V gene has CDR1 KGHSH and CDR2 LQKENI. The CDR3 is 13 amino acids. The V end was cut by 3 bases, the J end by 8 bases, with 13 bases between. CDR3 region: CASSPNREPGYTF. CDR3 in DNA: TGTGCCAGCTCACCCAACCGGGAACCCGGCTACACCTTC.

This clone was observed a single time. The chain has TRBV9 and TRBJ2-3; possible D gene TRBD2, 5 bases. V was cut by 3 bases and J by 3 bases, with 14 bases left in between. The germline gives CDR1 SGDLS, CDR2 YYNGEE. The CDR3 has 15 residues. The CDR3 coding sequence is TGTGCCAGCAGCGCCCTCCGGAGCGGAACAGATACGCAGTATTTT. Translation: CASSALRSGTDTQYF.

The chain links TRBV28 to TRBJ1-5, with D maybe TRBD1 (6 bases). V was pared by 7 bases and J by 5 bases, with 15 bases between. In germline, CDR1 is MDHEN, CDR2 SYDVKM. CDR3 length: 14 residues. CDR3 in amino acids: CASTEGGGYQPQHF. Here the CDR3 DNA reads TGTGCCAGCACCGAGGGGGGGGGATATCAGCCCCAGCATTTT.

This sequence joins TRBV10-1 and TRBJ2-2; TRBD2 matches at 7 bases. This CDR3 is built from 16 residues. V was clipped by 3 bases and J by 2 bases; unmatched bases: 6. Germline CDR1 and CDR2: WNHNN and SYGVQD (reference sequence). The DNA for the CDR3 is TGCGCCAGCAGTGAATCTAAGCGGGGAAACACCGGGGAGCTGTTTTTT. Protein: CASSESKRGNTGELFF.

The chain is built from TRBV6-1 and TRBJ2-7; no clear D. The CDR3 is made up of 13 amino acids. CDR1 and CDR2 (germline): MNHNS, SASEGT. Trimming stripped 6 bases from V and 9 bases from J, with 18 bases between. The CDR3 region is CASRSFGSPRQYF. As DNA, the CDR3 is TGTGCCAGCAGGTCGTTCGGCTCCCCAAGGCAGTACTTC.

The rearrangement links TRBV15 to TRBJ2-1; unclear D gene. Per germline, CDR1 LNHNV and CDR2 YYDKDF (reference sequence). The CDR3 covers 15 residues. V lost 0 bases and J lost 1, with 7 bases in between. DNA for the CDR3: TGTGCCACCAGCAGAGATTCGGGTTCCTACAATGAGCAGTTCTTC. Its translation: CATSRDSGSYNEQFF.

The V and J genes are TRBV25-1 and TRBJ1-6, with TRBD1 as a possible D gene (6 bases). This CDR3 is built from 18 residues. V shed 5 bases and J shed 10 bases, with 27 bases lying between them. Germline-derived CDR1 and CDR2 are MGHDK and SYGVNS. CDR3 in amino acids: CASSPQGSWIRGRSPLHF. The CDR3 coding sequence is TGTGCCAGCAGTCCACAGGGAAGCTGGATTAGGGGACGATCACCCCTCCACTTT.

The table lists this clone with a count of one. CDR3 region: CSAGAGELFF. CDR3 sequence (DNA): TGCAGCGCTGGGGCCGGGGAGCTGTTTTTT. J is TRBJ2-2 and V is TRBV29-1; D unresolved. The CDR3 spans 10 residues. The germline V gene has CDR1 SQVTM and CDR2 ANQGSEA. Trimming removed 7 bases at V and 6 bases at J, with 6 bases between.

This clone was found once. DNA for the CDR3: TGTGCCAGCAGCCCGACGTCCCGGGACAGGGTTGAAGCTTTCTTT. Its translation is CASSPTSRDRVEAFF. The chain couples TRBV5-4 to TRBJ1-1; 9 bases match TRBD1. This CDR3 is 15 amino acids long. Germline V CDR1 and CDR2: SGHNT, YYREEE (reference sequence). The trim removed 4 bases at V and 7 bases at J, leaving 11 bases unmatched.

To note about this clone: Other DNA sequences in this specimen translate into the identical CDR3. The chain carries TRBV30 and TRBJ1-5; D possibly corresponds to TRBD1 (5 bases). Trimming shortened V by 2 bases and J by 3 bases, and 14 bases separated the two germline ends. Germline V gene data show CDR1 as GTSNPN and CDR2 as SVGIG (reference sequence). This CDR3 region has 15 residues. CDR3 coding DNA: TGTGCCTGGAGTCCACGGGGCAGGGACAATCAGCCCCAGCATTTT. Translating gives CAWSPRGRDNQPQHF.

This clone was observed a single time. The CDR3 DNA follows: TGTGCCAGCAGCTCCGGACAGGGGGCAAACATTCAGTACTTC. Protein sequence: CASSSGQGANIQYF. This chain uses TRBV7-9 with TRBJ2-4, with 11 positions matching TRBD1. V shed 4 bases, J shed 6 bases, and the junction held 2 bases outside the gene matches. This CDR3 contains 14 residues. The germline V gene has CDR1 SEHNR and CDR2 FQNEAQ (reference sequence).

This clone was observed once. The chain couples TRBV30 to TRBJ2-1, with 7 bases matching TRBD1. The trim removed 7 bases at V and 7 bases at J, leaving 19 bases unmatched. This CDR3 is 16 amino acids long. The germline gives CDR1 GTSNPN, CDR2 SVGIG (reference sequence). The CDR3 bases are TGTGCCTTCGAAAGCCTTGGGGACAGTTTCTCTAATGAGCAGTTCTTC. Its protein is CAFESLGDSFSNEQFF.